This is a list of T cell receptor beta chains from one sample in a study of Graves' ophthalmopathy and Graves' hyperthyroidism. One entry per CDR3 protein, called by TCRdb with MiXCR from the multiplex PCR reads. The table records about 400,000 distinct CDR3 sequences, roughly 20% of them present only once. Sequenced input: peripheral blood. Receptors originate from a woman younger than 30 with stable Graves' hyperthyroidism. Both conserved end residues are part of each CDR3. The D gene is left open where the match is weak. Part of the rows lack a size; the others show once, few, many or a class for expanded clones.

V: TRBV20-1; size: -; D: -; J: TRBJ1-6; DNA: TGCAGTGCTAGGGAGACAGAGTATAATTCACCCCTCCACTTT; CDR3: CSARETEYNSPLHF
V: TRBV2; size: many; D: -; J: TRBJ2-5; DNA: TGTGCCAGTTTGTCAGGGGTCGGGCAAGAGACCCAGTACTTC; CDR3: CASLSGVGQETQYF
V: TRBV30; size: many; D: TRBD1; J: TRBJ1-3; DNA: TGTGCCTGGAGTGTGACAGGGGGCTCGGACACCATATATTTT; CDR3: CAWSVTGGSDTIYF
V: TRBV27; size: few; D: -; J: TRBJ2-7; DNA: TGTGCCAGCAGTTTCTCTCGGGACGGAACCTACGAGCAGTACTTC; CDR3: CASSFSRDGTYEQYF
V: TRBV6-2/TRBV6-3; size: many; D: TRBD1; J: TRBJ2-4; DNA: TGTGCCAGCAGTACCGACAGGGTAAAGTCAAGTAGTGCCAAAAACATTAAGTACTTC; CDR3: CASSTDRVKSSSAKNIKYF
V: TRBV7-3; size: many; D: -; J: TRBJ2-3; DNA: TGTGCCAGCAGCTTAGGGCGAGCCAGCACAGATACGCAGTATTTT; CDR3: CASSLGRASTDTQYF
V: TRBV20-1; size: -; D: -; J: TRBJ1-2; DNA: TGCAGTGCCAGGACATCCCCTGGCTACACCTTC; CDR3: CSARTSPGYTF
V: TRBV20-1; size: -; D: -; J: TRBJ2-5; DNA: TGCAGTGCCTGGAGGGACCAAGAGACCCAGTACTTC; CDR3: CSAWRDQETQYF
V: TRBV12-3/TRBV12-4; size: many; D: -; J: TRBJ1-6; DNA: TGTGCCAGCAGTTTAGCGCGTCGTACACCCCTCCACTTT; CDR3: CASSLARRTPLHF
V: TRBV20-1; size: many; D: -; J: TRBJ1-2; DNA: TGCAGTGCTAGAGATCTTGAGGGCTACACCTTC; CDR3: CSARDLEGYTF
V: TRBV28; size: many; D: -; J: TRBJ2-5; DNA: TGTGCCAGCAGCCCGGGTCCCCAAGAGACCCAGTACTTC; CDR3: CASSPGPQETQYF
V: TRBV6-5; size: -; D: TRBD2; J: TRBJ2-5; DNA: TGTGCCAGCAGTTACTCTATAGCGGGGGGGCCAGAGACCCAGTACTTC; CDR3: CASSYSIAGGPETQYF
V: TRBV19; size: -; D: -; J: TRBJ1-1; DNA: TGTGCCAGTAGTCCCCGCGGGGTGAGCACTGAAGCTTTCTTT; CDR3: CASSPRGVSTEAFF
V: TRBV15; size: many; D: -; J: TRBJ1-1; DNA: TGTGCCACCAGCAGGCAGGGGCGCACTGAAGCTTTCTTT; CDR3: CATSRQGRTEAFF
V: TRBV6-5; size: many; D: -; J: TRBJ2-2; DNA: TGTGCCAGCAGTTACAGCCTGCAAACCGGGGAGCTGTTTTTT; CDR3: CASSYSLQTGELFF
V: TRBV12-3/TRBV12-4; size: -; D: TRBD2; J: TRBJ2-7; DNA: TGTGCCAGCACGGGGGGAGCGGCTTACGAGCAGTACTTC; CDR3: CASTGGAAYEQYF
V: TRBV6-1; size: many; D: TRBD2; J: TRBJ2-2; DNA: TGTGCCAGCAGGGAGGTAGCGGGAGAGGGGACCGGGGAGCTGTTTTTT; CDR3: CASREVAGEGTGELFF
V: TRBV6-1; size: -; D: -; J: TRBJ1-2; DNA: TGTGCCAGCAGTCCCGTCTTTAAGGAGGGCTACACCTTC; CDR3: CASSPVFKEGYTF
V: TRBV19; size: -; D: -; J: TRBJ1-2; DNA: TGTGCCAGTAGAGCGGGCCGGGGAACTAACTATGGCTACACCTTC; CDR3: CASRAGRGTNYGYTF
V: TRBV6-1; size: many; D: -; J: TRBJ1-1; DNA: TGTGCCAGCAGACCCGCTTTGGGGGCGACTGAAGCTTTCTTT; CDR3: CASRPALGATEAFF
V: TRBV19; size: many; D: -; J: TRBJ1-2; DNA: TGTGCCAGTAGTATAGACGGAGTAGGGGGAAGTGGCTACACCTTC; CDR3: CASSIDGVGGSGYTF
V: TRBV28; size: many; D: TRBD2; J: TRBJ2-5; DNA: TGTGCCAGCAGTCTGTGGACTAGCGGGAGACAAGAGACCCAGTACTTC; CDR3: CASSLWTSGRQETQYF
V: TRBV29-1; size: many; D: -; J: TRBJ1-1; DNA: TGCAGCGCCCGGGAGAGGGACACTGAAGCTTTCTTT; CDR3: CSARERDTEAFF
V: TRBV5-1; size: -; D: -; J: TRBJ2-2; DNA: TGCGCCAGCAGCTCCCGGCTCTCGGGTCACTTAGTTAACACCGGGGAGCTGTTTTTT; CDR3: CASSSRLSGHLVNTGELFF
V: TRBV20-1; size: -; D: -; J: TRBJ2-7; DNA: TGCAGTGCTAGAGAGGGACAAACCTACGAGCAGTACTTC; CDR3: CSAREGQTYEQYF
V: TRBV7-2; size: many; D: -; J: TRBJ2-7; DNA: TGTGCCAGCAGCCAATCCGGGACCCCGGCCGAGCAGTACTTC; CDR3: CASSQSGTPAEQYF
V: TRBV12-3/TRBV12-4; size: -; D: -; J: TRBJ1-1; DNA: TGTGCCAGCAGAGGGGAAGGGCAGCAAGCTTTCTTT; CDR3: CASRGEGQQAFF
V: TRBV30; size: few; D: -; J: TRBJ2-5; DNA: TGTGCCTGGAGCGTTCCATCGGGGTACCAAGAGACCCAGTACTTC; CDR3: CAWSVPSGYQETQYF
V: TRBV18; size: once; D: TRBD2; J: TRBJ2-7; DNA: TGTGCCAGCTCACCACCGTTTAGCGGGAGTTACGAGCAGTACTTC; CDR3: CASSPPFSGSYEQYF